This TCR beta chain derives from a study of shared clonotypes between healthy human individuals. V lost 8 bases, J lost 7 bases, and 12 bases lay in between. CDR1 is SQVTM, CDR2 ANQGSEA, per germline. This CDR3 contains 11 residues. Naivety among CD8 cells was defined by CD45RO negativity and positive CCR7 selection, thereby excluding terminally differentiated effector memory CD45RA+ cells. The repertoire was sequenced with immunoSEQ multiplex PCR; TCRdb's copy has only in-frame clones and lacks some. Of about 2.1 million clones in the sample, 93% are singletons; the top ten hold around 1.8%. The chain recombines TRBV29-1 with TRBJ2-1; tentatively, D is TRBD2 (6 bases). The material sequenced was naive CD8+ T cells from PBMCs. The TCR comes from a man between 18 and 29 years old in good health. Some clones in this sample may be carry-over from other donors' samples. The CDR3 DNA sequence: TGCAGCATTTGGAGGGGAAATGAGCAGTTCTTC. Protein sequence: CSIWRGNEQFF.